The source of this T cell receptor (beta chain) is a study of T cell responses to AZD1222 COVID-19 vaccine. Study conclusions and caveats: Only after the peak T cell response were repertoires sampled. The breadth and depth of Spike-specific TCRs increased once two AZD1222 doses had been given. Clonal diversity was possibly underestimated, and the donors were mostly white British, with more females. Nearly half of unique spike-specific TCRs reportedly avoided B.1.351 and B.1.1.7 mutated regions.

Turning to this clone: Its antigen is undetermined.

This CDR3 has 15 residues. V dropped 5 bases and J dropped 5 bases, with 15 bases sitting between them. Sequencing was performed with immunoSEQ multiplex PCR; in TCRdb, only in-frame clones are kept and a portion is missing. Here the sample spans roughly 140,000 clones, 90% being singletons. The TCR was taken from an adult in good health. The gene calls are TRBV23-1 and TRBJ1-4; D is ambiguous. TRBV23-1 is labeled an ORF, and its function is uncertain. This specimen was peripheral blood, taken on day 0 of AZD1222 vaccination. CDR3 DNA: TGCGCCAGCAGTTGCATATACTGGGAAAATGAAAAACTGTTTTTT. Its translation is CASSCIYWENEKLFF.